A single sample gave rise to the 29 T cell receptor beta chains below, sequenced in a study of blood T cell repertoires in COVID-19. Produced via immunoSEQ multiplex PCR; TCRdb's table is partial and in-frame only. The sample shows more than 20,000 clones, 85% to 90% of them seen only once. Sequences were obtained from peripheral blood. The receptors were sampled from a man aged 65-85 years with acute or convalescent COVID-19.

This sequence joins TRBV5-1 and TRBJ2-3; D unresolved. The CDR3 runs to 16 residues. The V gene lost 0 bases and the J gene lost 0 bases, with 11 bases spanning the gap. CDR1 SGHRS and CDR2 YFSETQ come from the germline V gene. The CDR3 DNA is TGCGCCAGCAGCTTGGTGGCAGGAACAAGCACAGATACGCAGTATTTT. Translation: CASSLVAGTSTDTQYF.

In DNA, the CDR3 is TGTGCCAGCAGCTTGGCAACAGGGGGCCTTAACTATGGCTACACCTTC. Amino acids: CASSLATGGLNYGYTF. J is TRBJ1-2 and V is TRBV5-5; 9 nucleotides align to TRBD1. V gave up 0 bases and J gave up 1 base; unmatched junction bases: 4. The CDR3 spans 16 residues. Looked up from germline, CDR1 is SGHKS and CDR2 is YYEKEE (reference sequence).

This clone was detected a few times. This sequence joins TRBV11-2 and TRBJ2-1, with D perhaps matching TRBD1 (6 bases). Germline V gene lookup returns CDR1 SGHAT and CDR2 FQNNGV. The CDR3 is made up of 13 amino acids. With 4 bases removed from V and 10 bases from J, the gap between germline ends came to 14 bases. The CDR3, as DNA: TGTGCCAGCAGCTCGGCCTTAACAGGGGAGCAGTTCTTC. Protein: CASSSALTGEQFF.

The chain has TRBV6-2 or TRBV6-3 and TRBJ1-5, with D unclear. V was pared by 8 bases and J by 4 bases, with 9 bases between. The V gene's germline CDR1 is MNHEY and CDR2 SVGEGT. CDR3 size: 12 residues. Here the CDR3 reads CASGRRNQPQHF. The CDR3 DNA is TGTGCCAGCGGCCGGAGGAATCAGCCCCAGCATTTT.

The gene calls are TRBV15 and TRBJ1-4; 7 bases agree with TRBD1. Germline-derived CDR1 and CDR2 are LNHNV and YYDKDF (reference sequence). J gave up 2 bases and V 3 bases, and 0 bases lay outside the gene matches. This CDR3 region has 14 residues. The CDR3: CATSRDRTNEKLFF. The CDR3 coding sequence is TGTGCCACCAGCAGGGACAGGACTAATGAAAAACTGTTTTTT.

The J gene is TRBJ2-7, the V gene TRBV28; 11 bases align to TRBD2. V lost 6 bases to trimming and J lost 2 bases; unmatched junction nucleotides: 6. CDR1 and CDR2 (germline): MDHEN, SYDVKM. This CDR3 is built from 15 residues. Written as DNA, the CDR3 is TGTGCCAGCAGGGACCGACTAGCGGGACCCTACGAGCAGTACTTC. Its protein product is CASRDRLAGPYEQYF.

The chain is built from TRBV29-1 and TRBJ2-5; TRBD2 aligns across 10 bases. The V gene's germline CDR1 is SQVTM and CDR2 ANQGSEA. The CDR3 is 15 amino acids. V lost 6 bases, J lost 1 base, and 8 bases stayed unmatched. As DNA, the CDR3 is TGCAGCGTCAGAAGGACTAGCGGTATCCAAGAGACCCAGTACTTC. It is translated as CSVRRTSGIQETQYF.

This CDR3 reads CASSQDRVTNTGELFF. The CDR3 nucleotides are TGTGCCAGCAGCCAGGACAGGGTGACGAACACCGGGGAGCTGTTTTTT. The chain carries TRBV7-8 and TRBJ2-2, with TRBD1 identical over 8 bases. The CDR3 is 16 residues long. Germline CDR1 and CDR2: SGHVS and FQNEAQ. The J segment lost 0 bases and the V segment lost 5 bases, leaving 5 bases of the junction unmatched. The full variable domain, rest sourced from reference TRBV7-8 and TRBJ2-2, is GAGVSQSPRYKVAKRGQDVALRCDPISGHVSLFWYQQALGQGPEFLTYFQNEAQLDKSGLPSDRFFAERPEGSVSTLKIQRTQQEDSAVYLCASSQDRVTNTGELFFGEGSRLTVL.

This rearrangement joins TRBV2 to TRBJ1-2; a weak D match, TRBD1 (6 bases). This CDR3 has 16 amino acids. V was cut by 3 bases and J by 8 bases, with 22 bases left in between. The germline gives CDR1 SNHLY, CDR2 FYNNEI. The DNA of the CDR3 is TGTGCCAGCAGTGAGGGGCGGGGGGCGCAAATGTTAGGCTACACCTTC. It is translated as CASSEGRGAQMLGYTF.

This clone came up once. The V gene is TRBV18, the J gene TRBJ2-7; 11 bases match TRBD1. The CDR3 length is 13 residues. Germline trimming cut 3 bases from V and 6 bases from J; bases unmatched to any gene: 1. Germline CDR1 KGHSH, CDR2 LQKENI. The CDR3 spells CASSPGQGGEQYF. CDR3 bases: TGTGCCAGCTCACCGGGACAGGGGGGCGAGCAGTACTTC.

The rearrangement joins TRBV5-1 to TRBJ2-2; 7 bases align to TRBD2. The CDR3 has 15 amino acids. The ends lost 1 base at V and 0 bases at J; junction bases unmatched: 0. The V gene's germline CDR1 is SGHRS and CDR2 YFSETQ. This CDR3 is CASSLSGANTGELFF. The DNA of the CDR3 is TGCGCCAGCAGCTTGAGCGGGGCGAACACCGGGGAGCTGTTTTTT.

The rearrangement joins TRBV20-1 to TRBJ2-1; 9 bases agree with TRBD2. This CDR3 has 16 amino acids. The V and J ends lost 3 bases and 3 bases, in that order; junction bases with no gene match: 9. Looked up from germline, CDR1 is DFQATT and CDR2 is SNEGSKA (reference sequence). The CDR3 sequence: CSASGASGAHYNEQFF. The CDR3 region has the DNA TGCAGTGCTAGTGGGGCTAGCGGGGCCCACTACAATGAGCAGTTCTTC.

The V and J genes are TRBV7-2 and TRBJ2-5; D is perhaps TRBD2 (5 bases). The CDR3 spans 13 residues. Germline CDR1 is SGHTA and CDR2 is FQGNSA. Between the trimmed V and J ends, which lost 2 bases and 4 bases, there was a span of 8 bases. CDR3 protein: CASSLSLGETQYF. As DNA, the CDR3 is TGTGCCAGCAGCTTATCACTAGGAGAGACCCAGTACTTC.

This clone came up once. The chain combines TRBV5-1 with TRBJ1-1; a possible D gene is TRBD1 (5 bases). CDR1 SGHRS and CDR2 YFSETQ come from the germline V gene. CDR3 length: 17 residues. V was cut by 3 bases and J by 0 bases, with 18 bases left in between. The CDR3 sequence: CASSSRTQSFMNTEAFF. DNA for the CDR3: TGCGCCAGCAGCTCTCGGACACAATCCTTTATGAACACTGAAGCTTTCTTT. Full variable domain (remainder filled in from reference TRBV5-1 and TRBJ1-1): KAGVTQTPRYLIKTRGQQVTLSCSPISGHRSVSWYQQTPGQGLQFLFEYFSETQRNKGNFPGRFSGRQFSNSRSEMNVSTLELGDSALYLCASSSRTQSFMNTEAFFGQGTRLTVV.

The J gene is TRBJ1-1, the V gene TRBV10-3; 8 bases are a match to TRBD1. Germline CDR1 is ENHRY and CDR2 is SYGVKD. There are 13 residues in the CDR3. The ends lost 7 bases at V and 4 bases at J; junction bases unmatched: 5. DNA of the CDR3: TGTGCCATCACGGCAGGGACAGGCACTGAAGCTTTCTTT. This sequence encodes CAITAGTGTEAFF.

The chain combines TRBV7-9 with TRBJ2-1, with 9 bases fitting TRBD2. Germline loops: CDR1 SEHNR, CDR2 FQNEAQ (reference sequence). Losses at the gene ends were 5 bases for V and 7 bases for J; bases not matched to a gene: 9. The CDR3 length is 15 residues. CDR3 sequence reads: CASSPGLARSNEQFF. Written as DNA, the CDR3 is TGTGCCAGCAGCCCCGGACTAGCGAGATCGAATGAGCAGTTCTTC.

The chain joins TRBV15 to TRBJ1-3, with a weak D call TRBD1 (6 bases). V lost 3 bases, J lost 0 bases, and 12 bases lay in between. Germline CDR1 and CDR2: LNHNV and YYDKDF (reference sequence). The CDR3 consists of 16 residues. CDR3 sequence: CATSSPRQDSGNTIYF. In nucleotides, the CDR3 is TGTGCCACCAGCAGCCCCAGACAGGACTCTGGAAACACCATATATTTT.

The chain links TRBV7-9 to TRBJ1-1, with a weak D call TRBD1 (5 bases). CDR1 and CDR2 (germline): SEHNR, FQNEAQ (reference sequence). The ends were cut back, 5 bases at V and 1 base at J, with 14 bases in the middle. This CDR3 has 15 residues. The CDR3 sequence: CASSEKYGQNTEAFF. DNA for the CDR3: TGTGCCAGCAGCGAAAAGTATGGACAGAACACTGAAGCTTTCTTT.

For the CDR3, the DNA is TGTGCCAGTAGTATCATGGGACTAGCGGGAGCAGATACGCAGTATTTT. This translates into CASSIMGLAGADTQYF. The chain combines TRBV19 with TRBJ2-3; TRBD2 aligns across 14 bases. This CDR3 comprises 16 residues. V dropped 3 bases and J dropped 4; count of bases not matched to a gene: 3. Germline assignment: CDR1 LNHDA and CDR2 SQIVND (reference sequence).

V gene TRBV9 combines with J gene TRBJ2-3, with D tentatively TRBD2 (6 bases). CDR1 is SGDLS and CDR2 is YYNGEE in the germline V gene. There are 15 residues in the CDR3. Trimming removed 4 bases at V and 4 bases at J, with 16 bases between. DNA for the CDR3: TGTGCCAGCAGCCCAACTTCCCCGGGGGCAGATACGCAGTATTTT. Its translation is CASSPTSPGADTQYF.

This clone was observed once. CDR3 in amino acids: CASSPTGNNEKLFF. The CDR3 bases are TGTGCCAGCAGCCCAACAGGAAATAATGAAAAACTGTTTTTT. The chain combines TRBV7-8 with TRBJ1-4, with a tentative D call TRBD1 (5 bases). The CDR3 length is 14 residues. Germline V gene lookup returns CDR1 SGHVS and CDR2 FQNEAQ. Trimming stripped 5 bases from V and 4 bases from J, with 11 bases between.

The chain employs TRBV24-1 and TRBJ2-2; 7 bases align to TRBD1. Trimming removed 3 bases from V and 6 bases from J; junction bases left unmatched: 9. This CDR3 has 16 amino acids. Germline V gives CDR1 KGHDR, CDR2 SFDVKD. In DNA form, the CDR3 reads TGTGCCACCAGTGATCCCACCAGAACAGGGGCCGGGGAGCTGTTTTTT. Amino acids: CATSDPTRTGAGELFF.

The sample holds one count of this clone. The V and J genes are TRBV6-2 or TRBV6-3 and TRBJ1-5, with TRBD1 identical over 8 bases. Germline CDR1 and CDR2: MNHEY and SVGEGT. The V gene end was trimmed by 6 bases and the J gene end by 0 bases; junction bases not matched to a gene: 10. The CDR3 length is 17 residues. CDR3 DNA: TGTGCCAGCAGCAAGACGACAGGGGTCAGTAGCAATCAGCCCCAGCATTTT. This encodes CASSKTTGVSSNQPQHF.

The chain combines TRBV11-3 with TRBJ2-3; possible D gene TRBD1, 6 bases. The length of the CDR3 is 14 residues. V lost 3 bases to trimming and J lost 2 bases, with 9 bases between them. Germline CDR1 is SGHNT and CDR2 is YENEEA. This CDR3 is CASSLKGVTDTQYF. The CDR3 coding sequence is TGTGCCAGCAGCTTGAAGGGGGTCACAGATACGCAGTATTTT.

This clone was counted once. Germline and junction disagree at one end, which may indicate a read error. The chain carries TRBV19 and TRBJ2-5; 8 positions match TRBD1. CDR3 length equals 18 residues. The V gene's germline CDR1 is LNHDA and CDR2 SQIVND (reference sequence). CDR3: CVSSIAALQGAHQETQYF. CDR3 coding DNA: TGTGTCAGTAGTATAGCGGCGTTGCAGGGGGCTCATCAAGAGACCCAGTACTTC.

This rearrangement joins TRBV7-2 to TRBJ2-2; a weak D match, TRBD1 (5 bases). CDR1 and CDR2 from the germline V gene are SGHTA and FQGNSA. The CDR3 consists of 15 residues. Trimming took 6 bases from V and 1 from J, leaving 12 bases between them. Here the CDR3 reads CASRLRTLNTGELFF. CDR3 bases: TGTGCCAGCAGGCTCCGGACATTGAACACCGGGGAGCTGTTTTTT.

The chain carries TRBV7-2 and TRBJ2-2, with D unresolved. V was shortened by 3 bases and J by 12 bases, with 17 bases between the two germline ends. CDR3 length: 14 residues. Germline V gene lookup returns CDR1 SGHTA and CDR2 FQGNSA. The CDR3 DNA reads TGTGCCAGCAGCTTCGATTCCGGGTACGAGAAGCTGTTTTTT. Protein: CASSFDSGYEKLFF. The full variable domain, rest sourced from reference TRBV7-2 and TRBJ2-2, is GAGVSQSPSNKVTEKGKDVELRCDPISGHTALYWYRQSLGQGLEFLIYFQGNSAPDKSGLPSDRFSAERTGGSVSTLTIQRTQQEDSAVYLCASSFDSGYEKLFFGEGSRLTVL.

DNA for the CDR3: TGCGCCAGCAGCCTCTCCGGGACAGGTGACTCTGGGGCCAACGTCCTGACTTTC. Its translation is CASSLSGTGDSGANVLTF. The rearrangement uses TRBV5-1 and TRBJ2-6; 8 bases are shared with TRBD1. Germline CDR1 SGHRS, CDR2 YFSETQ. V was pared by 4 bases and J by 0 bases, with 9 bases of the junction left unmatched. CDR3 length equals 18 residues.

The genes are TRBV6-2 or TRBV6-3 and TRBJ2-3; 9 bases are a match to TRBD2. The CDR3 has 16 amino acids. V lost 4 bases and J lost 4; bases outside the gene matches: 9. Germline-derived CDR1 and CDR2 are MNHEY and SVGEGT. CDR3 coding DNA: TGTGCCAGCAGTTTTACCGGGACTAGCAGCCCAGATACGCAGTATTTT. It translates to CASSFTGTSSPDTQYF.